This TCR beta chain was captured by sequencing in a study of early T cells in non-severe SARS-CoV-2 infection (dated by TCRdb to 2020 to 2022). Study-level background: Bulk RNA from unsorted whole blood was used for TCR sequencing, so alpha and beta chains could not be paired. The research as a whole found: VDJdb matching was skewed toward anti-spike CD8 responses, so virus-specific expansions were likely underestimated and private and CD4 specificities were missed.

A remark on this clonotype: It lacks a known antigen. Per-base quality was not reported, and no clone a single base away is much larger than it.

Deletion took 0 bases off V and 0 bases off J, with a span of 9 bases between the germline ends. The germline V gene (reference sequence) specifies LNHNV as CDR1 and YYDKDF as CDR2. The CDR3 runs 15 amino acids, cysteine and phenylalanine included. Only the CDR3 part of the read is kept: 45 bases, read in frame from the first base. This was a case-control study nested in a cohort of healthcare workers in London, UK, who had nasopharyngeal swab PCR tests and blood samples taken every week. Between 23 and 31 March 2020, the week of the UK lockdown, healthcare workers were enrolled and then followed up weekly for as long as 16 weeks. Receptor libraries were prepared by 5' RACE. Reads for this sample came from a NextSeq 500. Unique molecular identifiers were attached to individual cDNA molecules in the TCR library protocol so that sequencing error and PCR bias could be corrected. TCR alpha and beta chains were both sequenced, and the abundances of alpha and beta sequences in each sample were closely correlated with each other. Concerning the study's data processing: Decombinator V4 was used to annotate the V gene, J gene and CDR3 of the TCR sequences. Expanded TCRs were defined as changing significantly between any two time points under a Poisson model with p below 0.0001. TCR abundances were normalised to the total number of TCRs sequenced in each sample and reported as counts per million. MAIT TCRs were defined by TRAV1-2 paired with TRAJ12, TRAJ20 or TRAJ33, and iNKT TCRs by TRAV10 paired with TRAJ18. VDJdb, accessed 1 November 2021, was searched for CMV, EBV and SARS-CoV-2 annotated TCRs, excluding TCRs annotated for multiple antigens. TCRdb ran its own pipeline on the public reads, namely fastp trimming at Q25 and MiXCR clone calling, and kept in-frame beta chains. Rows matching on CDR3 protein sequence are summarized as one entry with the most common DNA and genes. The V and J calls follow TCRdb's processing rather than the paper's. This sample is represented by about 31,000 distinct CDR3 sequences; approximately 5.3% of them were singletons. Clones ranked in the top ten supply 5% to 7.5% of the sample.

The V and J segments used are TRBV15 and TRBJ2-7; the D segment may tentatively be TRBD1 or TRBD2, each giving 5 matched bases. This receptor was obtained from an adult who was a healthcare worker with PCR-confirmed SARS-CoV-2 infection or an uninfected control (not recorded which). Sequenced material: whole blood. The sequence in DNA is TGTGCCACCAGCAGAGAGTGGGGGAGCTCCTACGAGCAGTACTTC. It codes for CATSREWGSSYEQYF.